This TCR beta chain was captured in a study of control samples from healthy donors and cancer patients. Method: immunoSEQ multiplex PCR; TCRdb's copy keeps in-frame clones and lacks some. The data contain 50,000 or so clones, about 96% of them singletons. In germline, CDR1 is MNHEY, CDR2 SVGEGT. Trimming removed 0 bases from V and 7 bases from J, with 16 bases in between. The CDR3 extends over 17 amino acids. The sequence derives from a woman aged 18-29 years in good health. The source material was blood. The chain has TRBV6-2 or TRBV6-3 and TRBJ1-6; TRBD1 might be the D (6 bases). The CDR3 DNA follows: TGTGCCAGCAGTTACTCGTATGGTGGACAGATCAATTCACCCCTCCACTTT. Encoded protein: CASSYSYGGQINSPLHF.